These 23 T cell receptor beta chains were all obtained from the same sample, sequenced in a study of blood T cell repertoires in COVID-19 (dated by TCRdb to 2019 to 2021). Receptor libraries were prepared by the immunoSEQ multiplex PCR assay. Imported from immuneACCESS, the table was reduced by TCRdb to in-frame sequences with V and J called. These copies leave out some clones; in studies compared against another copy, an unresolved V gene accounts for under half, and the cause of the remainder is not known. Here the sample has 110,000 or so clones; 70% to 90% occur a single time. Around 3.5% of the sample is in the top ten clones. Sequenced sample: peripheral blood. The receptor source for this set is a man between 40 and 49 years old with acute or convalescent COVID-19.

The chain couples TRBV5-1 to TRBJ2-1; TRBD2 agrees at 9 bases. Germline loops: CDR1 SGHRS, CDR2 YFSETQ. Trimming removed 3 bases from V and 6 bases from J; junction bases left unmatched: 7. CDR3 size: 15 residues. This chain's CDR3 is CASSYGLASSNEQFF. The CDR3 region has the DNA TGCGCCAGCAGCTATGGACTAGCGTCTTCCAATGAGCAGTTCTTC.

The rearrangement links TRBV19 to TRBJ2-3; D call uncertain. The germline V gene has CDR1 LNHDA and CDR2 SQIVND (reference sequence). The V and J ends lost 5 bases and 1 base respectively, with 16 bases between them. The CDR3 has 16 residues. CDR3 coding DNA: TGTGCCAGTAGTCGTGGCAGGCCCCCGGGCACAGATACGCAGTATTTT. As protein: CASSRGRPPGTDTQYF.

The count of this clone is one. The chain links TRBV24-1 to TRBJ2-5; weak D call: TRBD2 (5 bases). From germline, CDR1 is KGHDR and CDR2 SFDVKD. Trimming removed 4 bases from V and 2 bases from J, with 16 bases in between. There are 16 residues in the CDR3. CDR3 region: CATSDPGGDRQETQYF. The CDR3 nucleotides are TGTGCCACCAGTGACCCAGGAGGTGATCGGCAAGAGACCCAGTACTTC.

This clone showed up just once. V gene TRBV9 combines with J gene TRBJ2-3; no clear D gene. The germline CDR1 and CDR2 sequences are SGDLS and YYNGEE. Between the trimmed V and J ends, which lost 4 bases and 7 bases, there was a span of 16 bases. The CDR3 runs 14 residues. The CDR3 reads CASSPEDNQHTQYF. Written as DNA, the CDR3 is TGTGCCAGCAGCCCAGAGGATAACCAGCATACGCAGTATTTT.

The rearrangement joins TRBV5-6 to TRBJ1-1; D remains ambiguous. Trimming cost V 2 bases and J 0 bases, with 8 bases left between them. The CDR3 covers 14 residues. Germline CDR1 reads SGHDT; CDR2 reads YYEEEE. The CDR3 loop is CASSLEGLNTEAFF. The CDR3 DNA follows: TGTGCCAGCAGCTTAGAGGGTTTGAACACTGAAGCTTTCTTT.

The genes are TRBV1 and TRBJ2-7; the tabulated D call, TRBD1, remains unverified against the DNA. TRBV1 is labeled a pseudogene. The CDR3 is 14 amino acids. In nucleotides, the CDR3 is TGCACCAGCCCTTCGACAGGGGTCGGGTACGAGCAGTACTTC. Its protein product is CTSPSTGVGYEQYF.

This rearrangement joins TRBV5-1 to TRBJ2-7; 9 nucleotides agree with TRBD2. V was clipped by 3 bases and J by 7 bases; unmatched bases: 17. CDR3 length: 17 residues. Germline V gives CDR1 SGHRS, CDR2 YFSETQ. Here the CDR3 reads CASSSYPPGSGGREQYF. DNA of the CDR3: TGCGCCAGCAGCTCATACCCCCCCGGGAGCGGGGGGAGAGAGCAGTACTTC.

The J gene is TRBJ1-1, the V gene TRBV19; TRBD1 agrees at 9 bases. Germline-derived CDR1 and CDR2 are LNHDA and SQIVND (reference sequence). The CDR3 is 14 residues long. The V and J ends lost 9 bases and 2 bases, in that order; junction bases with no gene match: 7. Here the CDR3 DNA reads TGTGCCAGCCCGACAGGGGGTGATAACACTGAAGCTTTCTTT. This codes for CASPTGGDNTEAFF.

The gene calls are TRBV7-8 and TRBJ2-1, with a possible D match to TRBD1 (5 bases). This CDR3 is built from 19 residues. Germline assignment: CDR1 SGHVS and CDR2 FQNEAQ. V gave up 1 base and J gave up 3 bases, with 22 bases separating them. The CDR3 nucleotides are TGTGCCAGCAGCTTAGATTTTTTGGGTCAGGGCCCCCACTACAATGAGCAGTTCTTC. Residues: CASSLDFLGQGPHYNEQFF.

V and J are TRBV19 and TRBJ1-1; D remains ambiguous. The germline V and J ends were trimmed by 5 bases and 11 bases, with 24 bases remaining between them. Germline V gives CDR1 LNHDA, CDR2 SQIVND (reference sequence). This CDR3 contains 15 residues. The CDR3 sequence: CASSGEDSSRIKAFF. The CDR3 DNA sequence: TGTGCCAGTAGTGGAGAGGACTCAAGTAGAATAAAGGCTTTCTTT.

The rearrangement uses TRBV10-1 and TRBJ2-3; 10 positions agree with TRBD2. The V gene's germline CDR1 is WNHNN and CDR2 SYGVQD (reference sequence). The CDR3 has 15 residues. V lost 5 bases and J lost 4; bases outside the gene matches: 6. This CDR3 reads CASSLSGGQPDTQYF. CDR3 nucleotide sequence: TGCGCCAGCAGTCTTAGCGGGGGGCAGCCAGATACGCAGTATTTT.

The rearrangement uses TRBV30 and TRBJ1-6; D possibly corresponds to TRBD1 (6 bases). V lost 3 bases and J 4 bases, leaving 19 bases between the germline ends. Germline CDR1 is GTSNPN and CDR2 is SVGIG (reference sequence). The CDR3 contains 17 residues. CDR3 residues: CAWRERTALFYNSPLHF. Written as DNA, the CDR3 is TGTGCCTGGAGGGAACGGACAGCGCTTTTTTATAATTCACCCCTCCACTTT.

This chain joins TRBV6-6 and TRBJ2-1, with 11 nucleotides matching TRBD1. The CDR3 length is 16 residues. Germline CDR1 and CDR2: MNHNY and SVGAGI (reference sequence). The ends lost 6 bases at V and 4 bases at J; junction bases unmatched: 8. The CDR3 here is CASSSGQGARYNEQFF. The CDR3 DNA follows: TGTGCCAGCAGCTCCGGACAGGGGGCAAGGTACAATGAGCAGTTCTTC.

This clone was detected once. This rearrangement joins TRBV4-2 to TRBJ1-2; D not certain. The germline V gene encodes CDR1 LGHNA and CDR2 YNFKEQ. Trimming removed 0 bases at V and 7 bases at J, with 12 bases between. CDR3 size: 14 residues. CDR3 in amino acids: CASSQDLLTGGYTF. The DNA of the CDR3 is TGTGCCAGCAGCCAAGATCTCCTAACGGGTGGCTACACCTTC.

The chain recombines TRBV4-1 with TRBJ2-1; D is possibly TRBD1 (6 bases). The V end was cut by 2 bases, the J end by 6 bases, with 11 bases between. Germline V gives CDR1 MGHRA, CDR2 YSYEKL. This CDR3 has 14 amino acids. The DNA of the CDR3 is TGCGCCAGCAGCCAATTTACAGGGTCCAATGAGCAGTTCTTC. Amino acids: CASSQFTGSNEQFF.

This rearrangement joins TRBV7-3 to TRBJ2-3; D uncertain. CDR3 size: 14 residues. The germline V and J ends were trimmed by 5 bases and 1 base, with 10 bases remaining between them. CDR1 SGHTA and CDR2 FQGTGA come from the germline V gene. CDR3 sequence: CASSPAEGTDTQYF. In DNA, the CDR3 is TGTGCCAGCAGCCCAGCCGAGGGCACAGATACGCAGTATTTT.

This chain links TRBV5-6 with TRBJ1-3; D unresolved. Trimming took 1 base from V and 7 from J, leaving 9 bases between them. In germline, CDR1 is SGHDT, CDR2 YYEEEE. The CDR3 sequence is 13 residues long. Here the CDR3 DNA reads TGTGCCAGCAGCTTGATGGAGCGGAACACCATATATTTT. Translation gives CASSLMERNTIYF.

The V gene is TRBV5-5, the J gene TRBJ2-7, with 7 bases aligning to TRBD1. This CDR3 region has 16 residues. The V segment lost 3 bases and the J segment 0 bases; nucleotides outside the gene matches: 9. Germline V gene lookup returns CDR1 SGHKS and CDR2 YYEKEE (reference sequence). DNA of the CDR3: TGTGCCAGCAGCTGGCTGACAGGGTTGTCCTCCTACGAGCAGTACTTC. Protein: CASSWLTGLSSYEQYF. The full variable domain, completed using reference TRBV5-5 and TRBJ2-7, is DAGVTQSPTHLIKTRGQQVTLRCSPISGHKSVSWYQQVLGQGPQFIFQYYEKEERGRGNFPDRFSARQFPNYSSELNVNALLLGDSALYLCASSWLTGLSSYEQYFGPGTRLTVT.

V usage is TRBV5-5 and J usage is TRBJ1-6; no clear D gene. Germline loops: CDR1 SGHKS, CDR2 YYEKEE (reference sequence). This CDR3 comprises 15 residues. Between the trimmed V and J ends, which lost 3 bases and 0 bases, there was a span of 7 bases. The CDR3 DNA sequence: TGTGCCAGCAGCTCGGGAGGCTCCTATAATTCACCCCTCCACTTT. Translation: CASSSGGSYNSPLHF.

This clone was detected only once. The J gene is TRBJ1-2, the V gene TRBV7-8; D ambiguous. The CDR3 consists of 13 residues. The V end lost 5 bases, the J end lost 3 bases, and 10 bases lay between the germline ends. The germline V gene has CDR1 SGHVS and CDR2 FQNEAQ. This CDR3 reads CASSTGLYYGYTF. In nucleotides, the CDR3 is TGTGCCAGCAGCACCGGACTTTACTATGGCTACACCTTC.

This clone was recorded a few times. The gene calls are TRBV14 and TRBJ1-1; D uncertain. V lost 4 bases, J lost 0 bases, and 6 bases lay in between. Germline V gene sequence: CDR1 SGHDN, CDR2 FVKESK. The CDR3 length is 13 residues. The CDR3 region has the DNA TGTGCCAGCAGCCTGCGGTTGAACACTGAAGCTTTCTTT. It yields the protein CASSLRLNTEAFF.

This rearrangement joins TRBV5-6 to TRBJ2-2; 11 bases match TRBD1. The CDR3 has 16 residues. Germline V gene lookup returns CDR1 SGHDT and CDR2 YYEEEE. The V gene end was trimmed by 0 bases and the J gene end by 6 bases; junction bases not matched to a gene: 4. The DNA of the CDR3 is TGTGCCAGCAGCTTGGGGACAGGGGGCGCCTCCGGGGAGCTGTTTTTT. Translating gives CASSLGTGGASGELFF.

DNA of the CDR3: TGTGCCAGCAGCTTAGGACACGGGCAGTACTTC. Amino acid sequence: CASSLGHGQYF. The V call is TRBV7-9, the J call TRBJ2-7; D is uncertain. Trimming left V 1 base short and J 9 bases short, with 7 bases between. The length of the CDR3 is 11 residues. Germline CDR1 reads SEHNR; CDR2 reads FQNEAQ (reference sequence).